The 14 T cell receptor beta chains listed next were all sequenced from one sample in a study of T cells in women clearing cervical HPV infection. Sequenced by immunoSEQ multiplex PCR; TCRdb stores in-frame clones only, minus some. This listing includes 30,000 to 45,000 clones. The material sequenced was blood buffy coat. The receptor source for this set is a woman aged 18 to 75 with a cervical HPV16 infection that either progressed to CIN3+ or cleared (not recorded which).

Comment on this clone: The DNA ends 3 residues before the CDR3 does, and the rest of the CDR3 is filled in from the germline J gene. V is TRBV19 and J is TRBJ2-3; 15 bases map to TRBD2. The CDR3 is 17 amino acids. Unmatched junction bases numbered 10, after V lost 4 bases and J lost 8 bases. In germline, CDR1 is LNHDA, CDR2 SQIVND (reference sequence). The CDR3 sequence is CASSTSRTSGGAATQYF. The DNA read from the CDR3 is TGTGCCAGTAGTACCTCCCGGACTAGCGGGGGGGCCGCTACG.

For this clone: The CDR3 is cut off 3 residues early in the read; its end comes from the germline J gene. This chain connects TRBV6-1 to TRBJ2-7, with D perhaps TRBD1 (5 bases). This CDR3 contains 17 residues. CDR1 and CDR2 from the germline V gene are MNHNS and SASEGT. The V gene lost 0 bases and the J gene lost 3 bases, with 18 bases spanning the gap. The CDR3: CASSEAPPGNLLYEQYF. The covered CDR3 bases are TGTGCCAGCAGTGAAGCGCCCCCAGGGAATCTCCTCTACGAG.

On this clone: The read terminates 3 residues ahead of where the CDR3 ends, so the germline J gene completes it. This chain links TRBV12-3 or TRBV12-4 with TRBJ2-7, with D unclear. V dropped 5 bases and J dropped 2 bases, with 22 bases sitting between them. This CDR3 has 17 amino acids. CDR3 DNA (partial): TGTGCCAGCAGTCCGGATGGGTGGGCCGGCCCCCCCTACGAG. It specifies CASSPDGWAGPPYE. Given in full, the CDR3 is CASSPDGWAGPPYEQYF.

With regard to this clone: Coverage ceases 3 residues before the CDR3 finishes, and the germline J gene fills in the end. The chain has TRBV5-4 and TRBJ1-2; TRBD1 matches 8 bases. J lost 7 bases, V lost 1 base, and 6 bases had no gene match. The CDR3 runs to 14 residues. The germline V gene encodes CDR1 SGHNT and CDR2 YYREEE (reference sequence). CDR3 DNA, as far as it was read: TGTGCCAGCAGCTTGAGTCAGGGGGCGACTGGC. Translating it yields CASSLSQGATG. The CDR3 in full is CASSLSQGATGYTF.

Points on this clone: The read comes to an end 3 residues before the CDR3 does, leaving the germline J gene to fill in the end. The chain carries TRBV7-2 and TRBJ2-1; TRBD2 might be the D (5 bases). The CDR3 consists of 14 residues. Germline V lookup: CDR1 SGHTA, CDR2 FQGNSA. Trimming took off 5 bases at V and 4 bases at J, with 12 bases between the two ends. The CDR3 reads CASSLSAAYNEQFF. Incomplete CDR3 DNA: TGTGCCAGCAGCCTCTCAGCGGCATACAATGAG.

Remarks on this clone: The observed sequence ends 3 residues before the CDR3 terminus, with the missing tail filled in from the germline J gene. This rearrangement joins TRBV18 to TRBJ1-1; no definite D call. The CDR3 has 13 residues. Germline-derived CDR1 and CDR2 are KGHSH and LQKENI. The sequenced part of the CDR3 DNA is TGTGCCAGCTCGTCAGACAAAGCCTACGAG. This translates into CASSSDKAYE. The whole CDR3 reads CASSSDKAYEAFF. Full variable domain (remainder filled in from reference TRBV18 and TRBJ1-1): NAGVMQNPRHLVRRRGQEARLRCSPMKGHSHVYWYRQLPEEGLKFMVYLQKENIIDESGMPKERFSAEFPKEGPSILRIQQVVRGDSAAYFCASSSDKAYEAFFGQGTRLTVV.

About this clone itself: The read ends 3 residues shy of where the CDR3 ends; the end is completed using the germline J gene. The V gene is TRBV11-2, the J gene TRBJ1-3, with 9 nucleotides matching TRBD1. After removal of 5 bases from V and 4 bases from J, the junction contained 3 bases not matched to a gene. The germline V gene has CDR1 SGHAT and CDR2 FQNNGV. The CDR3 runs to 14 residues. This chain's CDR3 is CASSLDRGGNTIYF. The sequenced part of the CDR3 DNA is TGTGCCAGCAGCCTCGACAGGGGGGGAAACACC.

On this clone: The CDR3 is cut off 3 residues early in the read; its end comes from the germline J gene. The chain uses TRBV19 and TRBJ2-1; D gene unclear. From germline, CDR1 is LNHDA and CDR2 SQIVND (reference sequence). The V and J ends lost 3 bases and 5 bases respectively, with 8 bases between them. There are 13 residues in the CDR3. The part of the CDR3 DNA that was read is TGTGCCAGTAGTATTACCCGGGACAATGAG. Protein sequence: CASSITRDNE. The entire CDR3 is CASSITRDNEQFF.

Points on this clone: The missing CDR3 end, 3 residues past where the read stops, is filled in from the germline J gene. This sequence joins TRBV30 and TRBJ1-6, with D possibly TRBD1 on 5 matching bases. Germline lookup yields CDR1 GTSNPN and CDR2 SVGIG (reference sequence). The CDR3 is 14 residues long. CDR3 DNA (partial): TGTGCCTGGAGTGTACGCAGGGTTGGTTTCCCC. It yields the protein CAWSVRRVGFP. The full CDR3 sequence reads CAWSVRRVGFPLHF.

This clone ranks as medium-sized (0.01 to 0.1%) in terms of frequency. The CDR3 goes on 3 residues after the read ends, and that part is filled in from the germline J gene. J is TRBJ2-7 and V is TRBV7-9; 7 bases are a match to TRBD1. From germline, CDR1 is SEHNR and CDR2 FQNEAQ (reference sequence). Unmatched junction bases numbered 6, after V lost 7 bases and J lost 3 bases. CDR3 length equals 13 residues. CDR3 in amino acids: CASNGQENYEQYF. CDR3 DNA, as far as it was read: TGTGCCAGCAACGGACAGGAGAACTACGAG.

A word on this clone: The read terminates 3 residues before the CDR3 end, so the remaining end is supplied by the germline J gene. The genes are TRBV19 and TRBJ1-2; D ambiguous. Germline V gene sequence: CDR1 LNHDA, CDR2 SQIVND (reference sequence). This CDR3 has 12 amino acids. The CDR3 here is CASLGSRNDYTF. The covered CDR3 bases are TGTGCCAGTCTAGGTAGTCGCAATGAC.

Notes on this clone: The read stops 3 residues short of the end of the CDR3; the missing end is completed from the germline J gene. This chain connects TRBV30 to TRBJ1-6; D remains ambiguous. Germline lookup yields CDR1 GTSNPN and CDR2 SVGIG (reference sequence). The CDR3 has 16 residues. V was pared by 3 bases and J by 2 bases, with 14 bases between. CDR3 loop: CAWRVAGLTYNSPLHF. CDR3 DNA (partial): TGTGCCTGGAGGGTAGCGGGGTTAACCTATAATTCACCC.

To note about this clone: The CDR3 is cut off 3 residues early in the read; its end comes from the germline J gene. This chain uses TRBV12-3 or TRBV12-4 with TRBJ1-1, with a weak D call TRBD1 (6 bases). Between the trimmed V and J ends, which lost 8 bases and 4 bases, there was a span of 14 bases. The CDR3 sequence is 13 residues long. The CDR3 sequence is CASQDSPGTEAFF. CDR3 DNA, as far as it was read: TGTGCCAGCCAGGACAGCCCTGGCACTGAA.

Regarding this clone: The read stops 3 residues short of the end of the CDR3; the missing end is completed from the germline J gene. V gene TRBV2 combines with J gene TRBJ2-5; 11 bases match TRBD1. CDR1 and CDR2 (germline): SNHLY, FYNNEI. The CDR3 is made up of 14 amino acids. Trimming took 8 bases from V and 1 from J; bases not matched to a gene: 3. This CDR3 is CASWDRGIQETQYF. The CDR3 bases that were read are TGTGCCAGCTGGGACAGGGGGATCCAAGAGACC.